This T cell receptor beta chain emerged from a study of blood T cell repertoires in COVID-19 (dated by TCRdb to the early 2020s). In the study overall: The collaborator samples originated in the United States, Italy and Spain and spanned the acute and convalescent phases of COVID-19. The material from the prospective study consisted of cDNA or gDNA derived from T cells, B-cell-depleted T cells, or PBMCs. The dataset comprised deeply sampled blood TCRbeta repertoires from subjects exposed to, actively infected with, or recovered from COVID-19. A freely available public database, intended as a resource for researchers studying the immune response to SARS-CoV-2, is where the repertoires were released. Samples came from the ongoing ImmuneRACE study (first 160 participants) plus 1,254 subjects from 6 global collaborators. Nearly every sample came with metadata listing a de-identified subject ID, COVID-19 status, age in years and sex. Where HLA class I and class II types were available, the types were taken from metadata supplied by the sample provider, not from assay-based typing.

Remarks on this clone: This clone's antigen is unknown. Base qualities are not recorded, but no much larger clone differs from it by a single base.

Results the study describes overall, beyond this receptor: The amount of clinical and demographic metadata varied by source and participant and was provided uncurated.

TCRbeta CDR3 regions were amplified from genomic DNA by means of the immunoSEQ Assay, a bias-controlled multiplex PCR. The study's own analysis went as follows. The number of nucleated cells in each sample was estimated from the amplification of reference gene primers within the assay. To quantify the absolute abundance of each unique TCRbeta CDR3 rearrangement, sequence reads were collapsed and filtered. For each sample, productive Simpson clonality was calculated as the square root of Simpson's diversity index across productive rearrangements. TCRdb stores this immuneACCESS table with in-frame sequences only. Part of the clones is absent; in the studies checked, under half of the shortfall reflects unresolved V genes, and no reason is known for the rest. V and J calls and clone size are given by that table; D and trimming were obtained from the DNA. In this sample the table shows around 330,000 clones, more than 75% of which occur a single time. In total, the top ten clones hold more than 3% of the sample.

Collaborating institutions collected whole blood in K2EDTA tubes following their own protocols. For TCRbeta analysis, collaborators shipped samples in one of three forms: frozen whole blood, isolated PBMCs, or DNA extracted from either of those sample types. V is shortened by 5 bases, J by 1 base, and the region joining them spans 11 bases. The CDR3 contains 15 residues, cysteine and phenylalanine counted. Only the CDR3 DNA is retained, 45 bases long and in frame from the first base. The germline V gene gives CDR1 as KGHSH and CDR2 as LQKENI. Material: peripheral blood. Here the chain combines TRBV18 and TRBJ2-2; tentative D gene TRBD1, with 6 bases matching. This TCR was sampled from a woman aged 50 to 60 with active or convalescent COVID-19. The sequenced DNA is TGTGCCAGCTCAGAGGACAGCCTGAACACCGGGGAGCTGTTTTTT. Its protein is CASSEDSLNTGELFF.